Detailed here is one T cell receptor beta chain. This clone was counted only a few times. Its antigen remains unidentified. No base quality information exists; no much larger clone differs at one position. The time point label of this sample denotes: baseline pretreatment blood. Explained via the paper, the treatment or condition label denotes: 15 Gy SBRT to primary tumor, nephrectomy 4 weeks later. To follow tumor-enriched clonotypes, peripheral blood was collected serially from radiation-treated patients at baseline and again at 2 weeks and 4 weeks after SBRT. All patients had renal cell carcinoma with clear cell pathology. The QIAamp DNA Blood Mini Kit (Qiagen) was used to prepare genomic DNA for TCR sequencing. The analyses included just those samples that passed every quality control check. The immunoSEQ kit was used, according to the manufacturer's recommendations, to generate TCR beta libraries from genomic DNA. Library preparation used a first multiplex PCR with proprietary primers, then a second PCR adding unique barcodes, with bead cleanups after each round. Each sample batch included a kit-provided positive control reaction and a negative control reaction. The final libraries underwent checking on an Agilent 4200 TapeStation D1000 ScreenTape, volumetric pooling, and quantification by qPCR. Sequencing was performed on an Illumina NextSeq500 using a MidOutput 150-cycle cartridge, with 156 Read1 cycles, 15 Index1 cycles, and the kit custom primers. The pooled library was loaded at 0.95 to 1 pM with roughly 19% PhiX control spiked in. In the original analysis: The vendor-processed data were analyzed in R, and a clonotype was defined as all T cells that share the same CDR3 nucleotide sequence. In the clone abundance analyses, frequencies in each sample were normalized to that sample's 10,000 most abundant clones. Public T cell clones, which averaged fewer than five per sample, were removed prior to analysis. Tumor-enriched clonotypes and baseline blood-enriched clonotypes were defined as those with an abundance difference of at least 32-fold between compartments. A beta-binomial differential abundance model was used to identify clonotypes that expanded or contracted between blood time points. Similarity between tumor and blood repertoires was quantified using the Baroni-Urbani and Buser coefficient, and groups were compared with two-tailed Wilcoxon tests in R. Drawn from immuneACCESS, this table holds only the in-frame rearrangements with V and J called that TCRdb kept. Clones are partly lost; checked studies trace under half to an unresolved V gene and leave the rest unexplained. The V and J calls and clone size come from that table; D and trimming were worked out from the DNA. Across this sample there are more than 20,000 clones, with 60% to 80% seen only once. The ten largest clones take up roughly 39% of the sample.

This specimen belongs to a study of radiation and T cells in renal cell carcinoma (dated by TCRdb to the early 2020s). In the study overall: Samples were obtained from a clinical trial, in which 15 Gy stereotactic body radiation therapy was delivered to primary renal cell carcinomas and nephrectomy was performed 4 weeks later. Across all 50 or so samples, 4,016,671 unique CDR3 nucleotide sequences encoding about 2.7 million unique CDR3 amino acid sequences were identified. In total, 53 samples underwent TCR beta sequencing: about 26 tumors plus 27 peripheral blood samples. The paper as a whole reports these results and caveats: Dynamics of the blood repertoire were not tracked past 4 weeks after treatment. Because pretreatment tumor biopsies were not available, the baseline intratumoral presence of clonotypes could not be determined. With a single-armed trial design, the study had no way to address how radiation dose or scheduling affects the TCR repertoire. In blood, the top tumor clonotypes increased between baseline and 2 weeks post-radiation and then shrank by 4 weeks, which suggests that tumor-resident clones expanded only transiently.

The receptor was isolated from a man between 60 and 75 years old with renal cell carcinoma. Sequenced here: blood, sampled from a patient whose treatment included radiotherapy and nephrectomy.

The CDR3: CAWGTHGGEAFF. The DNA sequence is given as TGTGCCTGGGGGACTCACGGGGGTGAAGCTTTCTTT. Recombination linked TRBV30 to TRBJ1-1, and TRBD1 may be the D gene, going by 5 matching bases. There are 12 amino acids in the CDR3, from cysteine to phenylalanine inclusive. The kept DNA is CDR3 alone, 36 bases in frame from the first base. Trimming at the junction amounts to 5 bases on V and 7 bases on J, and the germline ends lie 14 bases apart. CDR1 and CDR2 are drawn from the germline V gene (reference sequence): GTSNPN, SVGIG. Here the CDR3 is joined to the reference TRBV30 and TRBJ1-1 genes, and the full variable domain is: SQTIHQWPATLVQPVGSPLSLECTVEGTSNPNLYWYRQAAGRGLQLLFYSVGIGQISSEVPQNLSASRPQDRQFILSSKKLLLSDSGFYLCAWGTHGGEAFFGQGTRLTVV.